This TCR beta chain was retrieved from a study of Graves' ophthalmopathy and Graves' hyperthyroidism. Overall study findings and caveats: Blood also held most thyroid clonotypes expanded above 0.001 frequency.

Orbital computed tomography, together with clinical symptoms, serum thyroxine, TRAb and thyroid ultrasound, was used for diagnosis. The CDR3 covers 13 residues. The V end was cut by 4 bases, the J end by 2 bases, with 10 bases between. CDR1 and CDR2 from the germline V gene are SQVTM and ANQGSEA. The authors amplified TCR beta CDR3 regions, and they did so from RNA transcripts for repertoire sequencing. The first round was an RT-PCR with HTBI primers, and the second round was a multiplex PCR. TCRdb reprocessed the multiplex PCR reads with MiXCR, giving one entry per CDR3 protein. The table has about 740,000 distinct CDR3 sequences, 35% to 50% seen once; the top ten hold approximately 43%. As concerns this clonotype: The target antigen is unknown.

This sequence joins TRBV29-1 and TRBJ2-3, with TRBD1 as a possible D gene (6 bases). The receptor comes from an adult man with Graves' ophthalmopathy. Sequencing input: peripheral blood. The CDR3 DNA follows: TGCAGCGTTGTAGCAGGGGTCACAGATACGCAGTATTTT. This translates into CSVVAGVTDTQYF.